A selection of T cell receptor beta chains follows, all from one sample in a study of CD8+ T cells in alopecia areata. Data came from immunoSEQ multiplex PCR; TCRdb stores just in-frame clones and leaves some out. The sample has 200,000 or so clones; 58% are singletons. The sequencing here drew on CD4+ T cells sorted from blood, taken at week 24, from a patient treated with tofacitinib. These receptors originate from a human donor with alopecia areata. The CDR3 runs from the conserved cysteine through the conserved F or W. The order of the fields is V gene, J gene, clone size, D gene, CDR3 protein, CDR3 DNA. D genes are given only for firm matches. Clone size, where shown, is once, few, many, or a class for clones that have expanded.

>TRBV29-1|TRBJ2-7|.|.
CSVGSHREKQYF
TGCAGCGTCGGATCCCACAGGGAAAAGCAGTACTTC
>TRBV6-1|TRBJ2-1|.|TRBD2
CASRTSAAEQFF
TGTGCCAGCAGGACTAGCGCGGCTGAGCAGTTCTTC
>TRBV6-5|TRBJ2-5|few|TRBD2
CASSPRLAEETQYF
TGTGCCAGCAGCCCTAGACTAGCGGAAGAGACCCAGTACTTC
>TRBV7-6|TRBJ1-1|.|TRBD1
CASSLLGQGARAEAFF
TGTGCCAGCAGCTTATTGGGTCAGGGGGCAAGGGCTGAAGCTTTCTTT
>TRBV30|TRBJ2-4|few|TRBD2
CAWSVPLADLAKNIQYF
TGTGCCTGGAGTGTCCCACTAGCGGATTTAGCCAAAAACATTCAGTACTTC
>TRBV6-5|TRBJ2-3|.|TRBD2
CASSRLAGKDTQYF
TGTGCCAGCAGCCGACTAGCGGGAAAAGATACGCAGTATTTT
>TRBV5-1|TRBJ2-5|once|.
CASGQTGSQETQYF
TGCGCCAGCGGACAAACAGGGAGTCAAGAGACCCAGTACTTC
>TRBV2|TRBJ2-4|.|.
CASSEAWGKNIQYF
TGTGCCAGCAGCGAGGCATGGGGGAAAAACATTCAGTACTTC
>TRBV14|TRBJ2-3|few|.
CASSGEGIPLTDTQYF
TGTGCCAGCAGCGGGGAAGGAATCCCACTCACAGATACGCAGTATTTT
>TRBV4-1|TRBJ1-5|.|.
CASSQVDMGISNQPQHF
TGCGCCAGCAGCCAAGTCGATATGGGTATTAGCAATCAGCCCCAGCATTTT
>TRBV29-1|TRBJ2-3|few|TRBD1
CSVNRQGSADTQYF
TGCAGCGTTAACCGACAGGGATCCGCAGATACGCAGTATTTT
>TRBV13|TRBJ2-7|.|.
CASSLGLGYEVAQYF
TGTGCCAGCAGCTTAGGCCTGGGCTACGAAGTGGCGCAGTACTTC
>TRBV4-3|TRBJ1-2|.|.
CASSQDFGRPENYGYTF
TGCGCCAGCAGCCAAGATTTCGGGAGGCCGGAAAACTATGGCTACACCTTC
>TRBV30|TRBJ2-3|.|TRBD2
CAWSVGTSGTDTQYF
TGTGCCTGGAGTGTAGGGACTAGCGGCACAGATACGCAGTATTTT
>TRBV9|TRBJ2-5|.|.
CASGRSLYQETQYF
TGTGCCAGCGGTCGCAGCCTATACCAAGAGACCCAGTACTTC
>TRBV7-2|TRBJ2-6|few|.
CASSFVSTGANVLTF
TGTGCCAGCAGCTTCGTTTCGACCGGGGCCAACGTCCTGACTTTC
>TRBV10-3|TRBJ2-5|.|.
CAISVGDAWETQYF
TGTGCCATCAGTGTTGGGGACGCATGGGAGACCCAGTACTTC
>TRBV10-3|TRBJ2-7|.|.
CAIRTNTGSSNYEQYF
TGTGCCATCAGGACCAACACCGGGTCAAGCAACTACGAGCAGTACTTC
>TRBV5-6|TRBJ2-5|.|.
CASSLGLGARETQYF
TGTGCCAGCAGCTTGGGGCTAGGGGCAAGAGAGACCCAGTACTTC
>TRBV27|TRBJ2-2|.|.
CASSIGSRGAGELFF
TGTGCCAGCAGTATCGGTAGCAGGGGGGCCGGGGAGCTGTTTTTT
>TRBV15|TRBJ2-3|.|TRBD1
CATTRDRATDTQYF
TGTGCCACAACCCGGGACAGGGCCACAGATACGCAGTATTTT
>TRBV6-6|TRBJ2-3|.|.
CASRPGSPPAGDTQYF
TGTGCCAGCCGCCCAGGGAGTCCGCCCGCCGGAGATACGCAGTATTTT
>TRBV7-3|TRBJ2-2|.|.
CASSLNRLTGELFF
TGTGCCAGCAGCTTAAACCGACTCACCGGGGAGCTGTTTTTT
>TRBV9|TRBJ2-2|.|.
CASSAQGTNTGELFF
TGTGCCAGCAGTGCACAGGGGACTAACACCGGGGAGCTGTTTTTT
>TRBV6-5|TRBJ2-1|.|.
CASRNRDPYLGEQFF
TGTGCCAGCAGAAACCGGGACCCCTATTTGGGGGAGCAGTTCTTC
>TRBV4-3|TRBJ2-3|.|TRBD2
CASSQDPFREGNTQYF
TGCGCCAGCAGCCAAGACCCCTTCCGGGAGGGGAATACGCAGTATTTT
>TRBV6-6|TRBJ1-5|.|TRBD1
CASSRGQGVPPQHF
TGTGCCAGCAGCCGTGGACAGGGGGTACCGCCCCAGCATTTT
>TRBV7-2|TRBJ1-5|.|TRBD1
CASSSRTGDNQPQHF
TGTGCCAGCAGCTCCCGCACAGGGGACAATCAGCCCCAGCATTTT
>TRBV30|TRBJ1-1|.|.
CAWGRTEAFF
TGTGCCTGGGGGAGGACAGAAGCTTTCTTT
>TRBV7-2|TRBJ1-5|.|.
CASSLANWGHQPQHF
TGTGCCAGCAGCTTAGCGAACTGGGGGCATCAGCCCCAGCATTTT
>TRBV29-1|TRBJ2-5|few|.
CSVVQGGETQYF
TGCAGCGTTGTACAGGGAGGGGAGACCCAGTACTTC
>TRBV29-1|TRBJ1-1|few|.
CSAQGQNTEAFF
TGCAGCGCCCAAGGACAGAACACTGAAGCTTTCTTT
>TRBV19|TRBJ2-3|.|TRBD1
CASSIQGADTQYF
TGTGCCAGTAGTATACAGGGGGCGGATACGCAGTATTTT
>TRBV7-9|TRBJ2-3|.|TRBD1
CASSVTGVTDTQYF
TGTGCCAGCAGCGTGACAGGGGTTACAGATACGCAGTATTTT
>TRBV15|TRBJ1-1|.|.
CATSNRDGMNTEAFF
TGTGCCACCAGCAACCGGGACGGTATGAACACTGAAGCTTTCTTT